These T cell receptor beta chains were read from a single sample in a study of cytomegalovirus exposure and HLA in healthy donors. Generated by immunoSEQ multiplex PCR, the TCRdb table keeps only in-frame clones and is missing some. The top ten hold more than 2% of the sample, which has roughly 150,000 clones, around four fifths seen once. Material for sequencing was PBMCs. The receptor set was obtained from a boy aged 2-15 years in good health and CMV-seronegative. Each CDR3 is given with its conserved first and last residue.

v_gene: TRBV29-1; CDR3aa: CSVIGTGGDQPQHF
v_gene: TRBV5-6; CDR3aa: CASSTNRGSSTDTQYF
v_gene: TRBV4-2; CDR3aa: CASSPYLTGGSYEQYF
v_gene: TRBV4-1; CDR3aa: CASSQERQTTDTQYF
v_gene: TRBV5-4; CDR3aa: CASSLAERGALYNEQFF
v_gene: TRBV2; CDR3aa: CASSEYEQYF
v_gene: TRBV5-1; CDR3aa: CASSSLLAVQETQYF
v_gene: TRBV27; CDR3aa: CASSRTGHSSYEQYF
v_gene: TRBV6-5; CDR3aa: CASSAWAEGNTIYF
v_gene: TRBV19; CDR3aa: CASSNLVGGETQYF
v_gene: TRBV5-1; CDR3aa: CASSPGTRGTDTQYF
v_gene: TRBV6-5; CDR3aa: CASSSSGVGRNEQFF
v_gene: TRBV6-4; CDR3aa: CASSAGTGENQPQHF
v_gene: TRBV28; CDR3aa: CASSGAIGTANTNSYEQYF
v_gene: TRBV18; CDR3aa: CASSSPGGGQPQHF
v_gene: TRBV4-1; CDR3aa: CASSQTQLQATNEKLFF
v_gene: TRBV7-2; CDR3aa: CASSIGQGAEQFF
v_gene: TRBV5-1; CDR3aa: CASSLGGGSYNEQFF
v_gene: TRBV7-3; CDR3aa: CASSLNAAHNSPLHF
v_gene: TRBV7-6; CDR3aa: CASSFTGATYNEQFF
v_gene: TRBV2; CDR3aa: CASSDGSIGNEQYF
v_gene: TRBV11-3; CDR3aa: CASSFRDRTDTQYF
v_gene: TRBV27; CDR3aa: CASSALGGQGAREQYF
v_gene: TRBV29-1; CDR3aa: CSVRPGTGRRPAGELFF
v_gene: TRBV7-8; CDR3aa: CASSLLVSGRDEQYF
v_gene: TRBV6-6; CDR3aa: CASSRERTRYYEQYF
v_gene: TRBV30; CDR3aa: CAWRGRQGRRDTGELFF
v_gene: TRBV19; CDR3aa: CASSTYYRGRNTEAFF
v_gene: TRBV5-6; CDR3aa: CASSLTGTGGEKLFF
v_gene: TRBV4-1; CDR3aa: CASSPLLAGYNEQFF
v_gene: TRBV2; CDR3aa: CASSEKGPPYSGANVLTF
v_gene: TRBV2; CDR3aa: CATRLPALGPALSTDTQYF
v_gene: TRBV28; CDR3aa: CASSPPMLGPSAFF
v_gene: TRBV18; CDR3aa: CASSPVGGAGLSHEQYF
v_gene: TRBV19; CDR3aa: CASSPGVYTQYF
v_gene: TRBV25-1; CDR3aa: CASSEALAGGPNTGELFF
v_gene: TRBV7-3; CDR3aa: CASSLAVRREAFF
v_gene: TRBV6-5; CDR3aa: CASSYHPGRSGELFF
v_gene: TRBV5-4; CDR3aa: CASRPDPWATEAFF
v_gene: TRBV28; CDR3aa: CASSLPIRGGLNIQYF
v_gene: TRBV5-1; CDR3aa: CASAPAVANEKLFF
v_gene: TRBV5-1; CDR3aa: CASRSPGQGAYNEQFF
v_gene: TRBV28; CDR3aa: CASAGTSGSSRGYNEQFF
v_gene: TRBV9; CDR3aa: CASSVWDPATSGRTYNEQFF
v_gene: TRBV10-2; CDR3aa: CASSTGRRDQPQHF
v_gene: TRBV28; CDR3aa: CASRVGASTDTQYF
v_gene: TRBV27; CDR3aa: CASIHRGDEQFF
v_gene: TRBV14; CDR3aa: CASSQEFGSGSYNEQFF
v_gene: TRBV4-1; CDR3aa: CASSQLGGRQPQHF
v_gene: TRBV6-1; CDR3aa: CASSARGRYEQYF
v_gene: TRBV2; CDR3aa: CASSADRVGETQYF
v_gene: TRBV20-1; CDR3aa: CSAETDTQYF
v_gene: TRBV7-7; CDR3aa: CASSLAANTEAFF
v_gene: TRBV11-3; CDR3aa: CASSLDRSGQGQVGYEQYF